The 17 T cell receptor beta chains given below trace back to one sample, sequenced in a study of T-cell memory formation after mild COVID-19. TCRdb recomputed calls from the 5' RACE reads with MiXCR, one row per CDR3 protein. The profile covers about 110,000 distinct CDR3 sequences, with over 15% appearing a single time and approximately 5% taken by the ten largest. What was sequenced was PBMCs or a T cell subset sorted from them (not recorded which). These receptor sequences come from a man aged 18 to 29 who had mild COVID-19 (a few samples of this study predate the infection). Cell type and time point are not known.

This clonotype was picked up a small number of times. This chain joins TRBV12-3 or TRBV12-4 and TRBJ2-7; TRBD1 matches at 7 bases. After removal of 6 bases from V and 2 bases from J, the junction contained 13 bases not matched to a gene. The CDR3 sequence is 16 residues long. The CDR3 DNA reads as TGTGCCAGCAGCTCCGGGATACAGGGGATAGCCTACGAGCAGTACTTC. This encodes CASSSGIQGIAYEQYF.

In this sample, this clonotype turned up a few times. The rearrangement uses TRBV10-3 and TRBJ2-5; the D gene is possibly TRBD1 (6 bases). V was trimmed by 7 bases and J by 1 base, leaving 10 bases between them. CDR3 length equals 13 residues. In germline, CDR1 is ENHRY, CDR2 SYGVKD. CDR3 amino acids: CAITRDTQETQYF. DNA of the CDR3: TGTGCCATCACCCGGGACACCCAAGAGACCCAGTACTTC.

V usage is TRBV6-1 and J usage is TRBJ1-2; a possible D gene is TRBD1 (5 bases). The germline V gene encodes CDR1 MNHNS and CDR2 SASEGT. V lost 0 bases and J lost 6, with 14 bases in between. This CDR3 is 15 amino acids long. The CDR3 region has the DNA TGTGCCAGCAGTGAAGCGCATTCCGGGGGAGATGGCTACACCTTC. Translated: CASSEAHSGGDGYTF.

The chain employs TRBV19 and TRBJ2-5; tentatively, D is TRBD2 (6 bases). The length of the CDR3 is 14 residues. The V gene's germline CDR1 is LNHDA and CDR2 SQIVND (reference sequence). Trimming stripped 1 base from V and 5 bases from J, with 11 bases between. CDR3: CASSIGTTPETQYF. The DNA for the CDR3 is TGTGCCAGTAGTATAGGGACTACCCCTGAGACCCAGTACTTC.

The V gene is TRBV4-2, the J gene TRBJ2-3; TRBD2 might be the D (7 bases). This CDR3 is 16 amino acids long. V lost 2 bases, J lost 6 bases, and 18 bases lay in between. Per the germline V gene, CDR1 is LGHNA and CDR2 is YNFKEQ. The CDR3, as DNA: TGTGCCAGCAGCCAACTTACGGGGGGCGCAGGGGATACGCAGTATTTT. Protein product: CASSQLTGGAGDTQYF.

The chain joins TRBV7-6 to TRBJ2-3; TRBD2 is a possible D gene (7 bases). Between the trimmed V and J ends, which lost 5 bases and 1 base, there was a span of 10 bases. Germline V gene data show CDR1 as SGHVS and CDR2 as FNYEAQ. The length of the CDR3 is 14 residues. CDR3 sequence (DNA): TGTGCCAGCAGCCCCGGGGGGCGCACAGATACGCAGTATTTT. This sequence encodes CASSPGGRTDTQYF.

This clonotype has more than one count but fewer than ten. This sequence joins TRBV29-1 and TRBJ2-1; TRBD2 matches at 7 bases. CDR1 and CDR2 (germline): SQVTM, ANQGSEA. The ends lost 5 bases at V and 1 base at J; junction bases unmatched: 8. The CDR3 has 15 amino acids. The DNA of the CDR3 is TGCAGCGTTCAGGGAGGGCTACGATCCTACAATGAGCAGTTCTTC. This sequence encodes CSVQGGLRSYNEQFF.

This clonotype showed up just a few times. The chain uses TRBV12-3 or TRBV12-4 and TRBJ1-5; weak D call: TRBD1 (6 bases). CDR3 size: 16 residues. V was pared by 4 bases and J by 1 base, with 14 bases between. The chain's CDR3 is CASSSQGRESNQPQHF. In DNA form, the CDR3 reads TGTGCCAGCAGTTCCCAGGGGAGGGAGAGCAATCAGCCCCAGCATTTT.

In its sample, this clonotype was seen a few times. The chain couples TRBV7-2 to TRBJ2-3; TRBD2 matches at 12 bases. From germline, CDR1 is SGHTA and CDR2 FQGNSA. The CDR3 totals 16 residues. Trimming removed 6 bases from V and 6 bases from J; junction bases left unmatched: 10. The CDR3 protein is CASRPVLAGGWDTQYF. In nucleotides, the CDR3 is TGTGCCAGCAGGCCCGTCCTAGCGGGGGGGTGGGATACGCAGTATTTT.

Worth noting for this clonotype: A junction boundary mismatches the germline segment, possibly from a read error. J is TRBJ2-4 and V is TRBV12-3 or TRBV12-4; 11 bases are shared with TRBD1. This CDR3 has 12 amino acids. This chain's CDR3 is CASSLADRGRNF. The DNA of the CDR3 is TGTGCCAGCAGTTTAGCGGACAGGGGGCGTAACTTC.

This clonotype appeared many times. The chain joins TRBV7-9 to TRBJ2-3; the D is unclear. CDR1 and CDR2 from the germline V gene are SEHNR and FQNEAQ (reference sequence). V gave up 5 bases and J gave up 6 bases, with 18 bases separating them. This CDR3 is built from 15 residues. CDR3 DNA sequence: TGTGCCAGCAGCCTGTATGTCGACCCTGGCGATACGCAGTATTTT. The encoded protein is CASSLYVDPGDTQYF.

This clonotype was counted between two and nine times. The chain carries TRBV9 and TRBJ1-6; 10 bases are a match to TRBD1. The CDR3 is made up of 15 amino acids. With 0 bases clipped from V and 9 bases from J, the junction kept 3 bases outside the gene matches. Per the germline V gene, CDR1 is SGDLS and CDR2 is YYNGEE. DNA of the CDR3: TGTGCCAGCAGCGTAGACGACAGGGGGCGTTCACCCCTCCACTTT. It translates to CASSVDDRGRSPLHF. Complete variable domain (other parts from reference TRBV9 and TRBJ1-6): DSGVTQTPKHLITATGQRVTLRCSPRSGDLSVYWYQQSLDQGLQFLIQYYNGEERAKGNILERFSAQQFPDLHSELNLSSLELGDSALYFCASSVDDRGRSPLHFGNGTRLTVT.

This clonotype was counted only a few times. This chain uses TRBV5-1 with TRBJ2-5, with 10 bases identical to TRBD1. Germline V gene sequence: CDR1 SGHRS, CDR2 YFSETQ. This CDR3 is built from 15 residues. Trimming at V came to 4 bases and at J to 3 bases, leaving 6 bases not matched to a gene. CDR3 sequence (DNA): TGCGCCAGCAGCAAGGGGACAGGGGTCAAAGAGACCCAGTACTTC. Protein sequence: CASSKGTGVKETQYF.

The chain employs TRBV7-2 and TRBJ1-5, with a weak D call TRBD1 (5 bases). The V end lost 5 bases, the J end lost 1 base, and 9 bases lay between the germline ends. There are 14 residues in the CDR3. The germline CDR1 and CDR2 sequences are SGHTA and FQGNSA. The CDR3, as DNA: TGTGCCAGCAGCCTCCGGGACAGCAATCAGCCCCAGCATTTT. Encoded protein: CASSLRDSNQPQHF.

This clonotype was seen a few times. The V and J genes are TRBV7-2 and TRBJ2-3; TRBD1 matches at 7 bases. This CDR3 has 14 residues. After removal of 4 bases from V and 4 bases from J, the junction contained 5 bases not matched to a gene. Germline CDR1 reads SGHTA; CDR2 reads FQGNSA. The CDR3 nucleotides are TGTGCCAGCAGCTCCCGACAGGGACCAGATACGCAGTATTTT. It yields the protein CASSSRQGPDTQYF.

J is TRBJ2-3 and V is TRBV7-2, with TRBD1 identical over 10 bases. Germline-derived CDR1 and CDR2 are SGHTA and FQGNSA. After removal of 4 bases from V and 1 base from J, the junction contained 2 bases not matched to a gene. This CDR3 contains 15 residues. CDR3 loop: CASSSDRGRTDTQYF. Written as DNA, the CDR3 is TGTGCCAGCAGCTCCGACAGGGGGCGCACAGATACGCAGTATTTT.

This clonotype has more than one count but fewer than ten. The rearrangement joins TRBV20-1 to TRBJ2-1; D is uncertain. Germline values: CDR1 DFQATT, CDR2 SNEGSKA (reference sequence). V lost 1 base and J lost 8, with 6 bases in between. The CDR3 extends over 11 amino acids. The CDR3 DNA sequence: TGCAGTGCTAGAGGAGACTATGAGCAGTTCTTC. This translates into CSARGDYEQFF.